The 6 T cell receptor beta chains in this list originate from one sample, sequenced in a study of stem cell transplantation in POMP-related autoinflammatory disease. TCRdb's table, derived via immunoSEQ multiplex PCR, lists solely in-frame clones and lacks some. Among about 32,000 clones, around 88% were seen once, and the ten largest hold 0.72%. This material consisted of CD4+ T cells from PBMCs, taken before stem cell transplantation. The receptors were gathered from a human donor with POMP-related autoinflammation and immune dysregulation (PRAID).

This chain links TRBV6-5 with TRBJ2-1; 11 bases are a match to TRBD2. The CDR3 extends over 14 amino acids. Germline V gene sequence: CDR1 MNHEY, CDR2 SVGAGI. V lost 5 bases to trimming and J lost 4 bases; unmatched junction nucleotides: 1. CDR3 residues: CASSGLAGYNEQFF. DNA for the CDR3: TGTGCCAGCAGTGGACTAGCGGGTTACAATGAGCAGTTCTTC.

This sequence joins TRBV5-6 and TRBJ1-1, with D tentatively TRBD1 (5 bases). Trimming took off 1 base at V and 0 bases at J, with 13 bases between the two ends. This CDR3 is 16 amino acids long. Germline V gene data show CDR1 as SGHDT and CDR2 as YYEEEE. The CDR3 nucleotides are TGTGCCAGCAGCTTGTGGGGCACAGCTTTGAACACTGAAGCTTTCTTT. Its protein is CASSLWGTALNTEAFF.

The chain employs TRBV29-1 and TRBJ1-1; TRBD1 matches 7 bases. Germline assignment: CDR1 SQVTM and CDR2 ANQGSEA. Trimming at V came to 6 bases and at J to 6 bases, leaving 7 bases not matched to a gene. The CDR3 sequence is 12 residues long. This chain's CDR3 is CSVGRQGSEAFF. CDR3 sequence (DNA): TGCAGCGTCGGGAGACAGGGCTCTGAAGCTTTCTTT.

This sequence joins TRBV6-6 and TRBJ2-3; 7 bases fit TRBD2. The length of the CDR3 is 13 residues. Germline trimming cut 8 bases from V and 4 bases from J; bases unmatched to any gene: 6. The germline CDR1 and CDR2 sequences are MNHNY and SVGAGI (reference sequence). In DNA form, the CDR3 reads TGTGCCAGCCGTGCACTAGCGTCAGATACGCAGTATTTT. Translation gives CASRALASDTQYF.

The table lists this clone with a few counts. This rearrangement joins TRBV4-1 to TRBJ1-1; the match to TRBD1 covers 8 bases. This CDR3 spans 15 amino acids. From germline, CDR1 is MGHRA and CDR2 YSYEKL. V shed 1 base and J 6 bases; nucleotides not matched to a gene: 7. The chain's CDR3 is CASSQVRGRFAEAFF. The CDR3, as DNA: TGCGCCAGCAGCCAAGTCAGGGGGCGATTTGCTGAAGCTTTCTTT.

The rearrangement links TRBV10-3 to TRBJ2-3; D tentatively reads TRBD1 or TRBD2 (5 bases each). Deletions cut 6 bases from V and 0 bases from J, with 22 bases between. The CDR3 covers 18 residues. Germline-derived CDR1 and CDR2 are ENHRY and SYGVKD. Written as DNA, the CDR3 is TGTGCCATCAGAGGGACGGAAAGGGGATTCCTCAGCACAGATACGCAGTATTTT. Amino acids: CAIRGTERGFLSTDTQYF.